The source of this T cell receptor (beta chain) is a study of blood T cell repertoires in COVID-19 (dated by TCRdb to about 2020). For the study in its entirety: Samples from collaborators originated in the United States, Italy and Spain and spanned both the acute and convalescent phases of COVID-19. A de-identified subject ID, COVID-19 status, age in years and sex were almost always included in the sample metadata. Where available, HLA class I and class II types were obtained from metadata supplied by the sample provider rather than from assay-based typing. The material from the prospective study consisted of cDNA or gDNA derived from T cells, B-cell-depleted T cells, or PBMCs. Subjects who had been exposed to COVID-19, were actively infected with it, or had recovered from it provided the deeply sampled blood TCRbeta repertoires that made up the dataset. The samples were drawn from the first 160 participants of the ongoing ImmuneRACE study and from 1,254 subjects provided by 6 global collaborators. The repertoires were made available in a free public database intended to serve as a resource for research on the immune response to SARS-CoV-2. The full study reports these points: The quantity of clinical and demographic metadata differed by source and by participant and was supplied without curation.

Enrolling through a virtual design, the prospective study's participants ranged in age from about 18 to 89 years and lived across approximately 25 United States geographic areas. In the prospective study, cohorts were assigned on the basis of participant-reported clinical history obtained from a screening survey and a study questionnaire. In the prospective study, whole blood, serum and a nasopharyngeal or oropharyngeal swab were collected from each participant by mobile phlebotomists. Participants in the prospective study had the option to provide additional blood draws and questionnaires over a roughly two-month period. Blood samples from the prospective study were shipped frozen or at room temperature prior to DNA extraction. CDR1 SGHRS and CDR2 YFSETQ are derived from the germline V gene. Trimming leaves V shorter by 2 bases and J shorter by 3 bases, with the junction holding 5 bases beyond the gene matches. From the cysteine up to the phenylalanine, the CDR3 has a length of 16 residues. Only CDR3 DNA remains: 48 bases, in frame from the first base.

Details on this clone: The antigen it recognizes is unknown. No clone much larger than this one lies a single base away; base qualities are absent.

TCRbeta CDR3 regions were amplified from genomic DNA using the immunoSEQ Assay, a bias-controlled multiplex PCR. The study's processing was this. Nucleated cell counts per sample were estimated from amplification of reference gene primers within the assay. To quantify the absolute abundance of each unique TCRbeta CDR3 rearrangement, sequence reads were collapsed and filtered. For each sample, productive Simpson clonality was calculated as the square root of Simpson's diversity index over productive rearrangements. TCRdb took this table from immuneACCESS and kept in-frame rearrangements with V and J called. Such tables lack part of the clones; where checked against another copy, unresolved V genes explain under half of the gap, and the rest is unexplained. V and J calls plus clone size are reproduced from that table; the DNA served to infer D and trimming. The table for this sample lists 62,000 or so clones; 80% to 90% of them were counted only once. Approximately 4% of the sample is in the top ten clones.

This receptor was identified in a woman aged 40 to 55 with acute COVID-19. Recombination linked TRBV5-1 to TRBJ2-2; 9 of the junction bases match TRBD2. What was sequenced was PBMCs or T cells enriched from blood (not recorded which). The encoded CDR3 is CASSLRLAAYTGELFF. The nucleotide sequence reads TGCGCCAGCAGCTTACGACTAGCGGCATACACCGGGGAGCTGTTTTTT.